These 25 T cell receptor beta chains came from one sample sequenced in a study of memory CD4+ T cells and cytomegalovirus serostatus. Single viable CD3+CD4+CD8-CD45RO+ cells were sorted as the memory CD4+ T cells. Sequencing was performed with immunoSEQ multiplex PCR; in TCRdb, only in-frame clones are kept and a portion is missing. The sample shows roughly 39,000 clones, nearly 80% of them seen only once. The material sequenced was memory CD4+ T cells from blood. Receptors were obtained from an adult in good health and CMV-seronegative.

V is TRBV9 and J is TRBJ1-1; D is undetermined. The CDR3 extends over 13 amino acids. Deletions cut 0 bases from V and 6 bases from J, with 9 bases between. Germline V gene lookup returns CDR1 SGDLS and CDR2 YYNGEE. The DNA for the CDR3 is TGTGCCAGCAGCGTAGGGGGTGGCGCTGAAGCTTTCTTT. It encodes CASSVGGGAEAFF.

The chain recombines TRBV19 with TRBJ1-1; possible D gene TRBD1, 5 bases. The CDR3 consists of 13 residues. CDR1 and CDR2 (germline): LNHDA, SQIVND (reference sequence). V lost 0 bases, J lost 8 bases, and 10 bases lay in between. CDR3: CASSIDLQVEAFF. CDR3 bases: TGTGCCAGTAGTATAGACCTACAGGTAGAAGCTTTCTTT.

This rearrangement joins TRBV9 to TRBJ1-1; a weak D match, TRBD1 (6 bases). With 0 bases removed from V and 4 bases from J, the gap between germline ends came to 10 bases. There are 14 residues in the CDR3. Germline CDR1 SGDLS, CDR2 YYNGEE. The CDR3 region is CASSVVRGTTEAFF. CDR3 in DNA: TGTGCCAGCAGCGTAGTAAGGGGGACCACTGAAGCTTTCTTT.

The V and J genes are TRBV11-3 and TRBJ1-1; 8 bases line up with TRBD1. The CDR3 has 13 residues. CDR1 SGHNT and CDR2 YENEEA come from the germline V gene. V was clipped by 5 bases and J by 4 bases; unmatched bases: 3. The CDR3 nucleotides are TGTGCCAGCAGCCGGACAGGGAGCACTGAAGCTTTCTTT. Its protein is CASSRTGSTEAFF.

The chain is built from TRBV19 and TRBJ1-1, with D maybe TRBD1 (5 bases). Trimming took off 7 bases at V and 4 bases at J, with 16 bases between the two ends. CDR1 is LNHDA and CDR2 is SQIVND in the germline V gene (reference sequence). The CDR3 runs 14 residues. The CDR3 here is CASKSLGTGTEAFF. CDR3 DNA sequence: TGTGCCAGTAAATCGTTGGGGACGGGCACTGAAGCTTTCTTT.

The genes are TRBV7-2 and TRBJ1-1, with D unresolved. The CDR3 spans 14 residues. Trimming left V 2 bases short and J 1 base short, with 8 bases between. The germline gives CDR1 SGHTA, CDR2 FQGNSA. CDR3 sequence reads: CASSLSYANTEAFF. The DNA for the CDR3 is TGTGCCAGCAGCTTATCGTATGCGAACACTGAAGCTTTCTTT.

The gene calls are TRBV5-6 and TRBJ1-1; D might be TRBD1 (5 bases). CDR3 size: 13 residues. CDR1 is SGHDT and CDR2 is YYEEEE in the germline V gene. Trimming removed 4 bases at V and 12 bases at J, with 19 bases between. The DNA for the CDR3 is TGTGCCAGCAGCACGGACGGGGTGGGGGAAACTTTCTTT. Translation: CASSTDGVGETFF. Complete variable domain (other parts from reference TRBV5-6 and TRBJ1-1): DAGVTQSPTHLIKTRGQQVTLRCSPKSGHDTVSWYQQALGQGPQFIFQYYEEEERQRGNFPDRFSGHQFPNYSSELNVNALLLGDSALYLCASSTDGVGETFFGQGTRLTVV.

The chain carries TRBV30 and TRBJ2-5; either TRBD1 or TRBD2 may fit D (5 bases each). Per the germline V gene, CDR1 is GTSNPN and CDR2 is SVGIG (reference sequence). This CDR3 comprises 16 residues. Trimming removed 2 bases at V and 1 base at J, with 17 bases between. The DNA for the CDR3 is TGTGCCTGGAGTCTACACGGGGCAGGACCCCAAGAGACCCAGTACTTC. Its translation: CAWSLHGAGPQETQYF.

V gene TRBV7-2 combines with J gene TRBJ2-7; D is uncertain. V was clipped by 1 base and J by 7 bases, with 17 bases between them. The CDR3 runs to 15 residues. From germline, CDR1 is SGHTA and CDR2 FQGNSA. The CDR3 nucleotides are TGTGCCAGCAGCTTAGAGGGCGTACCCTACTCGGAGCAGTACTTC. It is translated as CASSLEGVPYSEQYF.

V usage is TRBV6-4 and J usage is TRBJ2-7; 8 bases match TRBD2. The trim removed 0 bases at V and 6 bases at J, leaving 13 bases unmatched. Per germline, CDR1 MRHNA and CDR2 SNTAGT. This CDR3 is 17 amino acids long. The CDR3 DNA reads TGTGCCAGCAGTGACTCGGTTCGCGGGGGGCTCCTTGGCGAGCAGTACTTC. It yields the protein CASSDSVRGGLLGEQYF.

Only a few counts were recorded for this clone. The rearrangement uses TRBV5-4 and TRBJ1-2; the D is unclear. Looked up from germline, CDR1 is SGHNT and CDR2 is YYREEE (reference sequence). The CDR3 runs to 14 residues. The ends were cut back, 0 bases at V and 3 bases at J, with 9 bases in the middle. The CDR3 is CASSLEAGDYGYTF. CDR3 DNA: TGTGCCAGCAGCTTGGAGGCAGGAGACTATGGCTACACCTTC.

This clone was seen more than once but under ten times. The chain recombines TRBV5-8 with TRBJ2-7, with 12 positions matching TRBD1. CDR3 length equals 13 residues. The germline V gene has CDR1 SGHTS and CDR2 YDEGEE. V dropped 7 bases and J dropped 7; count of bases not matched to a gene: 6. CDR3 coding DNA: TGTGCCAGCCTCCGGGACAGGGGGCTTGAGCAGTACTTC. It encodes CASLRDRGLEQYF. The full variable domain, rest sourced from reference TRBV5-8 and TRBJ2-7, is EAGVTQSPTHLIKTRGQQATLRCSPISGHTSVYWYQQALGLGLQFLLWYDEGEERNRGNFPPRFSGRQFPNYSSELNVNALELEDSALYLCASLRDRGLEQYFGPGTRLTVT.

The sample holds one count of this clone. The chain joins TRBV19 to TRBJ1-2, with D possibly TRBD1 on 5 matching bases. Germline CDR1 is LNHDA and CDR2 is SQIVND (reference sequence). The V end was cut by 6 bases, the J end by 5 bases, with 22 bases between. The CDR3 is made up of 16 amino acids. The CDR3 protein is CASSQTTVQGTYGYTF. CDR3 DNA: TGTGCCAGTAGCCAGACGACAGTTCAGGGAACTTATGGCTACACCTTC.

CDR3 in amino acids: CASSNPAGLGGGELFF. In DNA, the CDR3 is TGTGCCAGCAGTAACCCCGCGGGACTAGGTGGCGGGGAGCTGTTTTTT. The chain uses TRBV25-1 and TRBJ2-2; TRBD2 matches 8 bases. With 5 bases clipped from V and 7 bases from J, the junction kept 12 bases outside the gene matches. From germline, CDR1 is MGHDK and CDR2 SYGVNS. The CDR3 spans 16 residues.

V usage is TRBV27 and J usage is TRBJ1-1, with D maybe TRBD1 (6 bases). Deletions cut 2 bases from V and 4 bases from J, with 14 bases between. This CDR3 is built from 15 residues. CDR1 and CDR2 from the germline V gene are MNHEY and SMNVEV (reference sequence). CDR3 nucleotides: TGTGCCAGCAGTTTAGACCGGGGGCGAGGCACTGAAGCTTTCTTT. It yields the protein CASSLDRGRGTEAFF.

The chain carries TRBV5-1 and TRBJ2-7; D not certain. The V and J ends lost 4 bases and 5 bases respectively, with 10 bases between them. Germline lookup yields CDR1 SGHRS and CDR2 YFSETQ. There are 12 residues in the CDR3. CDR3 sequence reads: CASSHEVHEQYF. The CDR3 nucleotides are TGCGCCAGCAGCCATGAGGTCCACGAGCAGTACTTC.

The V gene is TRBV7-8, the J gene TRBJ1-4; no firm D call. V was cut by 1 base and J by 5 bases, with 11 bases left in between. Per germline, CDR1 SGHVS and CDR2 FQNEAQ. CDR3 size: 15 residues. The CDR3 DNA sequence: TGTGCCAGCAGCTTAGTGCCGCGTCTGAATGAAAAACTGTTTTTT. It codes for CASSLVPRLNEKLFF.

CDR3 residues: CASSRDTVSGNTIYF. The CDR3 nucleotides are TGTGCCAGCAGTCGTGACACGGTATCTGGAAACACCATATATTTT. The rearrangement uses TRBV6-1 and TRBJ1-3, with D unresolved. V dropped 5 bases and J dropped 1 base, with 12 bases sitting between them. Germline CDR1 MNHNS, CDR2 SASEGT. The CDR3 is 15 amino acids.

The genes are TRBV30 and TRBJ1-1, with 9 nucleotides matching TRBD1. The ends lost 1 base at V and 6 bases at J; junction bases unmatched: 6. The CDR3 consists of 14 residues. The germline gives CDR1 GTSNPN, CDR2 SVGIG (reference sequence). CDR3 sequence (DNA): TGTGCCTGGAGTGCCGGACAGGGGAGAGCTGAAGCTTTCTTT. It encodes CAWSAGQGRAEAFF. The full variable domain, completed using reference TRBV30 and TRBJ1-1, is SQTIHQWPATLVQPVGSPLSLECTVEGTSNPNLYWYRQAAGRGLQLLFYSVGIGQISSEVPQNLSASRPQDRQFILSSKKLLLSDSGFYLCAWSAGQGRAEAFFGQGTRLTVV.

V is TRBV7-2 and J is TRBJ1-2; no clear D gene. V was trimmed by 5 bases and J by 6 bases, leaving 13 bases between them. CDR3 size: 13 residues. Germline CDR1 is SGHTA and CDR2 is FQGNSA. CDR3 DNA: TGTGCCAGCAGCGAACAACCTCGGGATGGCTACACCTTC. It encodes CASSEQPRDGYTF.

The rearrangement joins TRBV30 to TRBJ2-6; TRBD1 is a possible D gene (5 bases). Per germline, CDR1 GTSNPN and CDR2 SVGIG (reference sequence). Between the trimmed V and J ends, which lost 2 bases and 0 bases, there was a span of 14 bases. The CDR3 runs 17 residues. The chain's CDR3 is CAWSFISDNSGANVLTF. Here the CDR3 DNA reads TGTGCCTGGAGTTTCATTTCGGACAACTCTGGGGCCAACGTCCTGACTTTC.

The chain links TRBV9 to TRBJ1-1; possible D gene TRBD1, 5 bases. The germline V and J ends were trimmed by 4 bases and 4 bases, with 14 bases remaining between them. Germline CDR1 and CDR2: SGDLS and YYNGEE. The CDR3 runs to 14 residues. The CDR3 region has the DNA TGTGCCAGCAGCCTCTCGGGGCCGGCCACTGAAGCTTTCTTT. Amino acid sequence: CASSLSGPATEAFF.

The rearrangement joins TRBV5-4 to TRBJ2-1; 13 bases are a match to TRBD2. This CDR3 contains 16 residues. V was clipped by 0 bases and J by 8 bases; unmatched bases: 5. From germline, CDR1 is SGHNT and CDR2 YYREEE (reference sequence). The CDR3 here is CASSLVVLAGGDEQFF. The CDR3, as DNA: TGTGCCAGCAGCTTGGTAGTACTAGCGGGGGGGGATGAGCAGTTCTTC.

This chain uses TRBV5-6 with TRBJ2-1; D may be TRBD1 or TRBD2 (5 bases each). This CDR3 contains 15 residues. Germline V gives CDR1 SGHDT, CDR2 YYEEEE. V was clipped by 4 bases and J by 2 bases, with 13 bases between them. The CDR3 sequence is CASSAGTVAYNEQFF. The CDR3 region has the DNA TGTGCCAGCAGCGCTGGGACCGTAGCCTACAATGAGCAGTTCTTC.

CDR3 sequence (DNA): TGTGCCAGCAGCTTGAAGGGGGCAGATACGCAGTATTTT. It encodes CASSLKGADTQYF. The V and J genes are TRBV5-4 and TRBJ2-3; D perhaps matches TRBD1 (6 bases). The CDR3 covers 13 residues. Looked up from germline, CDR1 is SGHNT and CDR2 is YYREEE (reference sequence). V lost 1 base and J lost 4, with 7 bases in between.